One and the same sample provided the 28 T cell receptor beta chains below, sequenced in a study of T cell repertoires in cytomegalovirus infection. MiXCR, applied by TCRdb to the reads, yields one record per CDR3 protein. The sample lists fewer than 650,000 distinct CDR3 sequences; around two fifths were seen once. These receptors have no identified antigens. Sequenced material: cultured PBMCs, taken from culture after CMV antigen stimulation. These receptors came from a human donor in good health (CMV status not recorded). Some clones in this sample may be carry-over from other donors' samples.

This clonotype has only a few counts. V gene TRBV12-3 or TRBV12-4 combines with J gene TRBJ1-1; D gene unclear. Trimming left V 6 bases short and J 10 bases short, with 15 bases between. The length of the CDR3 is 12 residues. The CDR3 is CASSPRPLRAFF. The CDR3 DNA is TGTGCCAGCAGCCCTAGGCCGCTGAGAGCTTTCTTT.

The chain is built from TRBV7-6 and TRBJ1-4; D is uncertain. CDR1 SGHVS and CDR2 FNYEAQ come from the germline V gene. The CDR3 totals 14 residues. The V end lost 5 bases, the J end lost 8 bases, and 15 bases lay between the germline ends. This CDR3 is CASSLTSAGEKLFF. DNA for the CDR3: TGTGCCAGCAGCCTAACAAGCGCAGGAGAAAAACTGTTTTTT. Full variable domain (remainder filled in from reference TRBV7-6 and TRBJ1-4): GAGVSQSPRYKVTKRGQDVALRCDPISGHVSLYWYRQALGQGPEFLTYFNYEAQQDKSGLPNDRFSAERPEGSISTLTIQRTEQRDSAMYRCASSLTSAGEKLFFGSGTQLSVL.

This sequence joins TRBV2 and TRBJ1-4, with 7 bases lining up with TRBD1. Germline CDR1 and CDR2: SNHLY and FYNNEI. V lost 4 bases to trimming and J lost 12 bases; unmatched junction nucleotides: 11. The CDR3 contains 14 residues. The CDR3 coding sequence is TGTGCCAGCAGTGTCGAGCGGGGGCAGGGGGAACTGTTTTTT. It encodes CASSVERGQGELFF.

The chain employs TRBV7-8 and TRBJ2-3; unclear D gene. The germline V and J ends were trimmed by 6 bases and 6 bases, with 10 bases remaining between them. The CDR3 spans 12 residues. Germline-derived CDR1 and CDR2 are SGHVS and FQNEAQ. In DNA, the CDR3 is TGTGCCAGCAGATCCCACACGGATACGCAGTATTTT. Translation gives CASRSHTDTQYF.

V is TRBV19 and J is TRBJ1-6, with TRBD1 as a possible D gene (5 bases). Germline loops: CDR1 LNHDA, CDR2 SQIVND (reference sequence). The CDR3 length is 15 residues. V lost 5 bases and J lost 9, with 17 bases in between. The CDR3 protein is CASSFLTGVGSPLHF. The CDR3, as DNA: TGTGCCAGTAGTTTTCTTACAGGAGTCGGTTCACCCCTCCACTTT.

The V and J genes are TRBV7-2 and TRBJ1-6; D not certain. The CDR3 is made up of 14 amino acids. The V gene lost 5 bases and the J gene lost 8 bases, with 13 bases spanning the gap. Germline V gene data show CDR1 as SGHTA and CDR2 as FQGNSA. The CDR3: CASSADGHYSPLHF. CDR3 coding DNA: TGTGCCAGCAGCGCGGACGGTCATTATTCACCCCTCCACTTT.

This clonotype was detected ten times or more. The chain couples TRBV12-3 or TRBV12-4 to TRBJ2-3, with D hard to call. The CDR3 has 13 amino acids. V was shortened by 6 bases and J by 5 bases, with 12 bases between the two germline ends. CDR3 sequence: CASSFGPRDTQYF. DNA for the CDR3: TGTGCCAGCAGCTTCGGACCCAGAGATACGCAGTATTTT.

The rearrangement links TRBV5-1 to TRBJ2-1; D gene uncertain. Germline V gives CDR1 SGHRS, CDR2 YFSETQ. The CDR3 extends over 14 amino acids. Between the trimmed V and J ends, which lost 5 bases and 5 bases, there was a span of 14 bases. CDR3 protein: CASSPRLSNNEQFF. CDR3 in DNA: TGCGCCAGCAGTCCTCGACTGAGCAACAATGAGCAGTTCTTC.

This rearrangement joins TRBV4-1 to TRBJ1-2, with a weak D call TRBD1 (5 bases). Between the trimmed V and J ends, which lost 1 base and 4 bases, there was a span of 7 bases. The CDR3 sequence is 13 residues long. The V gene's germline CDR1 is MGHRA and CDR2 YSYEKL. CDR3 in amino acids: CASSQGTGYGYTF. CDR3 bases: TGCGCCAGCAGCCAAGGAACAGGCTATGGCTACACCTTC.

Concerning this clonotype: This sequence may be a read error, since a much larger clone differs from it by one base. CDR3 sequence (DNA): TGTGCCAGCAGCTCGACAGGCCCGGGCACTGAAACTTTCTTT. This gives the protein CASSSTGPGTETFF. The chain has TRBV7-2 and TRBJ1-1; possibly TRBD1 for D (6 bases). Germline assignment: CDR1 SGHTA and CDR2 FQGNSA. The CDR3 consists of 14 residues.

In this sample, this clonotype turned up a few times. The chain links TRBV7-6 to TRBJ1-1; D may be TRBD1 (6 bases). The V gene's germline CDR1 is SGHVS and CDR2 FNYEAQ. V dropped 5 bases and J dropped 1 base, with 11 bases sitting between them. The CDR3 extends over 14 amino acids. DNA of the CDR3: TGTGCCAGCAGCATCGGGACAAGGAACACTGAAGCTTTCTTT. Its protein is CASSIGTRNTEAFF.

In its sample, this clonotype was seen a few times. Here the CDR3 DNA reads TGTGCCAGCAGTTTTGGAGGGGTACTACAAACAGATACGCAGTATTTT. Translated, it gives CASSFGGVLQTDTQYF. The chain carries TRBV28 and TRBJ2-3; maybe TRBD2 (6 bases). The CDR3 covers 16 residues. V lost 3 bases and J 3 bases, leaving 16 bases between the germline ends. Per germline, CDR1 MDHEN and CDR2 SYDVKM.

Points on this clonotype: A much larger clone lies a single base off, so this may be a read error. This chain connects TRBV7-2 to TRBJ1-1; unclear D gene. With 4 bases removed from V and 5 bases from J, the gap between germline ends came to 11 bases. This CDR3 is 13 amino acids long. Per the germline V gene, CDR1 is SGHTA and CDR2 is FQGNSA. DNA for the CDR3: TGTGCCAGCAGCTGCCTGGACGGGACTGAAGCTTTCTTT. This gives the protein CASSCLDGTEAFF.

This clonotype was seen more than once but under ten times. This chain joins TRBV11-2 and TRBJ2-4; D is ambiguous. Germline CDR1 and CDR2: SGHAT and FQNNGV. The CDR3 extends over 18 amino acids. Trimming removed 7 bases at V and 0 bases at J, with 22 bases between. CDR3 DNA: TGTGCCAGCAAACACCGGACCCTGAAAGCCGTAGCCAAAAACATTCAGTACTTC. This codes for CASKHRTLKAVAKNIQYF.

This clonotype was detected a few times. This chain connects TRBV7-9 to TRBJ2-3, with TRBD1 identical over 8 bases. Germline V lookup: CDR1 SEHNR, CDR2 FQNEAQ (reference sequence). J lost 5 bases, V lost 5 bases, and 6 bases had no gene match. The CDR3 spans 14 residues. The CDR3: CASSPTGAGDTQYF. The CDR3 nucleotides read TGTGCCAGCAGCCCGACAGGGGCCGGAGATACGCAGTATTTT.

This chain joins TRBV6-5 and TRBJ2-2, with 9 bases fitting TRBD1. The junction had 5 bases not matched to a gene; V was cut back by 6 bases and J by 6 bases. Germline assignment: CDR1 MNHEY and CDR2 SVGAGI. This CDR3 region has 14 residues. The CDR3 coding sequence is TGTGCCAGCAGACGGGACAGGGTGGCCGGGGAGCTGTTTTTT. Its protein product is CASRRDRVAGELFF.

This clonotype has just a few counts. V is TRBV6-5 and J is TRBJ2-7, with 9 bases identical to TRBD1. Germline V lookup: CDR1 MNHEY, CDR2 SVGAGI. The trim removed 5 bases at V and 3 bases at J, leaving 8 bases unmatched. This CDR3 comprises 15 residues. The CDR3 loop reads CASSRLVTGGYEQYF. The CDR3 DNA reads TGTGCCAGCAGTCGCCTAGTGACAGGGGGCTACGAGCAGTACTTC.

In this sample, this clonotype turned up a few times. The rearrangement uses TRBV7-6 and TRBJ2-7; TRBD2 matches at 7 bases. The germline V gene has CDR1 SGHVS and CDR2 FNYEAQ. Losses at the gene ends were 5 bases for V and 4 bases for J; bases not matched to a gene: 8. This CDR3 contains 14 residues. CDR3 sequence (DNA): TGTGCCAGCAGCCGTGTTGCGGGGGTATACGAGCAGTACTTC. This gives the protein CASSRVAGVYEQYF.

This clonotype occurred a few times. The gene calls are TRBV4-1 and TRBJ2-7; 7 bases match TRBD1. V dropped 2 bases and J dropped 9; count of bases not matched to a gene: 13. CDR1 MGHRA and CDR2 YSYEKL come from the germline V gene. The CDR3 totals 15 residues. Here the CDR3 DNA reads TGCGCCAGCAGCCAATTACAGGGGACAGCAGTTCGGCAGTACTTC. Translated: CASSQLQGTAVRQYF.

This clonotype showed up just a few times. This chain links TRBV7-2 with TRBJ1-2; tentative D call: TRBD1 (6 bases). Germline-derived CDR1 and CDR2 are SGHTA and FQGNSA. V lost 5 bases to trimming and J lost 8 bases, with 18 bases between them. The CDR3 totals 14 residues. The CDR3 is CASSPTGNSWGYTF. As DNA, the CDR3 is TGTGCCAGCAGCCCAACAGGGAATTCATGGGGCTACACCTTC. Drawing the rest from reference TRBV7-2 and TRBJ1-2, the complete variable domain is GAGVSQSPSNKVTEKGKDVELRCDPISGHTALYWYRQSLGQGLEFLIYFQGNSAPDKSGLPSDRFSAERTGGSVSTLTIQRTQQEDSAVYLCASSPTGNSWGYTFGSGTRLTVV.

This clonotype was counted at least ten times. This chain connects TRBV7-2 to TRBJ1-2; TRBD1 agrees at 8 bases. The CDR3 runs 15 residues. Germline V gives CDR1 SGHTA, CDR2 FQGNSA. V gave up 3 bases and J gave up 8 bases; unmatched junction bases: 11. The CDR3 DNA is TGTGCCAGCAGCTTGGACAGGGCGGGAGGGATCGGCTACACCTTC. Protein product: CASSLDRAGGIGYTF.

The chain has TRBV4-3 and TRBJ2-5; D is ambiguous. CDR1 is LGHNA, CDR2 YSLEER, per germline. The ends were cut back, 2 bases at V and 5 bases at J, with 9 bases in the middle. The CDR3 totals 13 residues. The CDR3 DNA reads TGCGCCAGCAGCCAATCCGTTCAGGAGACCCAGTACTTC. It translates to CASSQSVQETQYF.

The gene calls are TRBV11-2 and TRBJ1-2; D perhaps matches TRBD1 (6 bases). Between the trimmed V and J ends, which lost 5 bases and 3 bases, there was a span of 16 bases. In germline, CDR1 is SGHAT, CDR2 FQNNGV. The CDR3 loop spans 15 amino acids. CDR3 residues: CASSDLGTTYYGYTF. The CDR3 bases are TGTGCCAGCAGCGACCTCGGGACAACCTACTATGGCTACACCTTC.

V is TRBV7-9 and J is TRBJ1-5; the D gene is possibly TRBD1 (5 bases). The germline V gene encodes CDR1 SEHNR and CDR2 FQNEAQ (reference sequence). The CDR3 spans 19 residues. V lost 1 base and J 2 bases, leaving 21 bases between the germline ends. CDR3 in amino acids: CASSLDSLRKQGGNQPQHF. Here the CDR3 DNA reads TGTGCCAGCAGCTTAGATTCTCTCCGTAAGCAGGGTGGCAATCAGCCCCAGCATTTT.

This clonotype has just one count. J is TRBJ1-1 and V is TRBV6-6; D is uncertain. V was pared by 2 bases and J by 0 bases, with 10 bases between. The CDR3 has 15 residues. CDR1 is MNHNY, CDR2 SVGAGI, per germline (reference sequence). This chain's CDR3 is CASSYGGSMNTEAFF. CDR3 in DNA: TGTGCCAGCAGTTACGGAGGGTCCATGAACACTGAAGCTTTCTTT.

The chain joins TRBV7-9 to TRBJ2-7; a possible D gene is TRBD2 (6 bases). Germline V gene sequence: CDR1 SEHNR, CDR2 FQNEAQ (reference sequence). The CDR3 runs 13 residues. V lost 8 bases, J lost 0 bases, and 11 bases lay in between. CDR3 in DNA: TGTGCCAGCGAAGGAGGGAGCTCCTACGAGCAGTACTTC. Its translation: CASEGGSSYEQYF. Drawing the rest from reference TRBV7-9 and TRBJ2-7, the complete variable domain is DTGVSQNPRHKITKRGQNVTFRCDPISEHNRLYWYRQTLGQGPEFLTYFQNEAQLEKSRLLSDRFSAERPKGSFSTLEIQRTEQGDSAMYLCASEGGSSYEQYFGPGTRLTVT.

This chain links TRBV6-2 or TRBV6-3 with TRBJ2-1, with 7 bases that match TRBD2. The J segment lost 5 bases and the V segment lost 10 bases, leaving 14 bases of the junction unmatched. Germline lookup yields CDR1 MNHEY and CDR2 SVGEGT. The CDR3 runs 15 residues. CDR3 sequence reads: CATLPGWGGDNEQFF. The DNA of the CDR3 is TGTGCCACCCTCCCGGGGTGGGGGGGGGACAATGAGCAGTTCTTC.

The rearrangement joins TRBV28 to TRBJ1-2; no clear D gene. From germline, CDR1 is MDHEN and CDR2 SYDVKM. The CDR3 extends over 13 amino acids. Trimming removed 5 bases at V and 4 bases at J, with 11 bases between. The CDR3 region is CASSPSVLYGYTF. CDR3 nucleotides: TGTGCCAGCAGTCCTTCGGTTCTCTATGGCTACACCTTC.